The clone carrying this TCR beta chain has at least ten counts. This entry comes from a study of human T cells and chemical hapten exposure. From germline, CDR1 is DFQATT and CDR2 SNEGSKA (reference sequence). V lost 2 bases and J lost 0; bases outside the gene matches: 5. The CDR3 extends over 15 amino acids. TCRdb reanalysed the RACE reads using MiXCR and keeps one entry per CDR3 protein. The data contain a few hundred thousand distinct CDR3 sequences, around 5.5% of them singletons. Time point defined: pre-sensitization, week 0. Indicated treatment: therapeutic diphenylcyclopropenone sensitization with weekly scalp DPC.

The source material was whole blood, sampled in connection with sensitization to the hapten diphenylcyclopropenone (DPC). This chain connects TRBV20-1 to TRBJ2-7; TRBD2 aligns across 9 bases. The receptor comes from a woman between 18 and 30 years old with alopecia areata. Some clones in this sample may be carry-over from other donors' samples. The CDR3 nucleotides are TGCAGTGCTAGACGACTAGCGGCCCTCTCCTACGAGCAGTACTTC. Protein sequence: CSARRLAALSYEQYF.